This T cell receptor beta chain is from a study of blood T cell repertoires in COVID-19. Trimming shortened V by 6 bases and J by 9 bases, and 18 bases separated the two germline ends. The germline CDR1 and CDR2 sequences are LGHDT and YNNKEL (reference sequence). The CDR3 is made up of 14 amino acids. Method: immunoSEQ multiplex PCR; TCRdb's copy keeps in-frame clones and lacks some. The sample has some 150,000 clones; approximately 86% are singletons. The clonotype originates from a woman in her forties or fifties with acute or convalescent COVID-19. Sequencing input: peripheral blood. The V call is TRBV3-1 (or the pseudogene TRBV3-2), the J call TRBJ1-5; maybe TRBD1 (6 bases). CDR3 in amino acids: CASSRQGSQWPQHF. CDR3 DNA sequence: TGTGCCAGCAGTCGGCAGGGGTCCCAGTGGCCCCAGCATTTT.